This paragraph covers one TCR beta chain sequence. What it binds is not known. The data originate from a study of T cells in Graves' hyperthyroidism and ophthalmopathy. Study-wide results and limits: The model anticipated ophthalmopathy a median about 6.5 months pre-onset.

The authors deemed Graves' hyperthyroidism stable absent ophthalmopathy progression within 18 months. Any patient presenting with uncontrolled infection, other autoimmune disease, pregnancy or lactation was left out. TCR beta CDR3 region amplification was performed from RNA transcripts. Using the HTBI primer set, a first-round RT-PCR was run on the TCR CDR3. TCRdb redid the calling of the multiplex PCR reads with MiXCR, one entry per CDR3 protein. The table lists 300,000 to 450,000 distinct CDR3 sequences, roughly 25% of them singletons. The germline gives CDR1 DFQATT, CDR2 SNEGSKA (reference sequence). The V segment lost 6 bases and the J segment 6 bases; nucleotides outside the gene matches: 8. This CDR3 has 13 residues.

The sample consisted of blood. This receptor was identified in a man aged 45-65 years with Graves' hyperthyroidism. The gene calls are TRBV20-1 and TRBJ2-5; the match to TRBD2 covers 9 bases. The CDR3 protein is CSASLAGWKTQYF. The CDR3 coding sequence is TGCAGTGCCTCGCTAGCGGGGTGGAAGACCCAGTACTTC.